Sequencing of this T cell receptor beta chain was carried out in a study of T cells in Graves' hyperthyroidism and ophthalmopathy. TCR beta CDR3 sequences were amplified from RNA transcripts. First-round RT-PCR with HTBI primers amplified the TCR CDR3 region. Via MiXCR, TCRdb re-called the multiplex PCR reads, giving one row per CDR3 protein. The data show around 600,000 distinct CDR3 sequences, with 13% to 15% seen just once and 9.5% to 15% held by the top ten. This clonotype was seen many times. Lactation, pregnancy, other autoimmune disease or uncontrolled infection excluded patients. CDR1 is SNHLY, CDR2 FYNNEI, per germline. V was clipped by 7 bases and J by 9 bases, with 13 bases between them. This CDR3 region has 12 residues.

The specimen sequenced was blood. The receptor was isolated from a woman in her forties or fifties with Graves' ophthalmopathy. The rearrangement links TRBV2 to TRBJ2-1, with D perhaps matching TRBD1 (5 bases). CDR3 in DNA: TGTGCCAGCAAGGTCAGGGTGAGTGAGCAGTTCTTC. This encodes CASKVRVSEQFF.